The entry that follows covers one T cell receptor beta chain sequence. Its target is unknown. Sample-barcoded 5' priming and a J-beta primer mix drove a second PCR of roughly 7 to 11 cycles. The template-switch adaptor was a 5' adaptor with 12 random nucleotides. It tagged each cDNA molecule. TCRdb independently ran MiXCR on the 5' RACE reads; one entry per CDR3 protein. This table holds nearly 1 million distinct CDR3 sequences, about 53% found once. Individuals who donated were healthy Caucasians from Russia aged 6 to 90. Every donor gave 9.5 to 10 milliliters of peripheral blood. The germline V gene encodes CDR1 SGHNT and CDR2 YENEEA. V lost 5 bases, J lost 6 bases, and 12 bases stayed unmatched. The CDR3 runs to 16 residues. This specimen comes from a study of blood T cells in healthy people across ages. The study's findings and limits: Naive CD4+ cell counts and diversity both ran higher in long-lived than in aged donors.

The chain joins TRBV11-3 to TRBJ2-2; the match to TRBD1 covers 7 bases. Sequences were obtained from blood. This receptor was obtained from a woman in her fifties or sixties in good health. CDR3 loop: CASSQGRGQYAGELFF. CDR3 nucleotide sequence: TGTGCCAGCAGCCAAGGAAGGGGACAGTACGCCGGGGAGCTGTTTTTT.